Listed here is a single T cell receptor (beta chain). The data were obtained in a study of blood T cell repertoires in COVID-19. Clones were sequenced by immunoSEQ multiplex PCR, and TCRdb holds only the in-frame ones, with some missing. In the table there are about 320,000 clones, about nine tenths of which are singletons. The clonotype originates from a woman between 18 and 29 years old who had recovered from COVID-19. Sequenced input: PBMCs or T cells enriched from blood (not recorded which).

The CDR3 loop reads CAFRHPGETQYF. The CDR3 DNA sequence: TGTGCCTTTCGACATCCGGGGGAGACCCAGTACTTC. The rearrangement uses TRBV5-4 and TRBJ2-5; D is possibly TRBD2 (5 bases). With 10 bases removed from V and 5 bases from J, the gap between germline ends came to 15 bases. The CDR3 is 12 amino acids. Germline V lookup: CDR1 SGHNT, CDR2 YYREEE (reference sequence).